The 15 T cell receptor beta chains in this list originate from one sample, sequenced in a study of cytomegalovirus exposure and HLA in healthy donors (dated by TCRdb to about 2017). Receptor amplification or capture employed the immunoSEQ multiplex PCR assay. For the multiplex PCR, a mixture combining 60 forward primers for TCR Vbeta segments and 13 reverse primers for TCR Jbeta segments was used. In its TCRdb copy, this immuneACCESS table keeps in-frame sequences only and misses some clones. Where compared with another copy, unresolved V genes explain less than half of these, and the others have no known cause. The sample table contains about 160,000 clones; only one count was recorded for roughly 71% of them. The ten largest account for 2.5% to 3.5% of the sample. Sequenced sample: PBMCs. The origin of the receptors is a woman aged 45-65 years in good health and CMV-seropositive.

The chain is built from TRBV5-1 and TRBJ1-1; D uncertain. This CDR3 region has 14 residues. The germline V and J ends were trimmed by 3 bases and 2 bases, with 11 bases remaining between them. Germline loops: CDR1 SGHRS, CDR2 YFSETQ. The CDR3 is CASSWESGNTEAFF. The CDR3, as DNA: TGCGCCAGCAGCTGGGAGTCAGGAAACACTGAAGCTTTCTTT.

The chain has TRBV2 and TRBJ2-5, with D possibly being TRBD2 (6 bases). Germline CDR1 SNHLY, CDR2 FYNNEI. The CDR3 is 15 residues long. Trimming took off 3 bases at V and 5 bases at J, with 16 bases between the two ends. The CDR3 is CASSDATAGGETQYF. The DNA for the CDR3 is TGTGCCAGCAGTGATGCGACAGCTGGGGGGGAGACCCAGTACTTC.

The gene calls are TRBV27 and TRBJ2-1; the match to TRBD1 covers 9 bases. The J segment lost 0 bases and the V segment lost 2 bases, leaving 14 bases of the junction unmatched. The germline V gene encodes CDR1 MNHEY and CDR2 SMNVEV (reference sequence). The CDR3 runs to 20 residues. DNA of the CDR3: TGTGCCAGCAGTTTACAACAGGGGGCTAACTTGTTAAGCTCCTACAATGAGCAGTTCTTC. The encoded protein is CASSLQQGANLLSSYNEQFF.

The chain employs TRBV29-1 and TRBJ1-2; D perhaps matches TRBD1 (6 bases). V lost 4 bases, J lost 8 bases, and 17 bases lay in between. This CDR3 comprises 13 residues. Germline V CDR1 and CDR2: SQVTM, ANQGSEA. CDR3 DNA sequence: TGCAGCGTTGGGAACAGGGATGATGGGGGCTACACCTTC. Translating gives CSVGNRDDGGYTF. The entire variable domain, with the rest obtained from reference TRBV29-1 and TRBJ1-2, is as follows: SAVISQKPSRDICQRGTSLTIQCQVDSQVTMMFWYRQQPGQSLTLIATANQGSEATYESGFVIDKFPISRPNLTFSTLTVSNMSPEDSSIYLCSVGNRDDGGYTFGSGTRLTVV.

The CDR3 DNA sequence: TGTGCCAGCAGTGCCCTTCCAGGACAGGGGTACCAAGAGACCCAGTACTTC. The encoded protein is CASSALPGQGYQETQYF. This sequence joins TRBV6-1 and TRBJ2-5; 9 positions agree with TRBD1. This CDR3 is 17 amino acids long. The V and J ends lost 4 bases and 0 bases, in that order; junction bases with no gene match: 9. Per germline, CDR1 MNHNS and CDR2 SASEGT.

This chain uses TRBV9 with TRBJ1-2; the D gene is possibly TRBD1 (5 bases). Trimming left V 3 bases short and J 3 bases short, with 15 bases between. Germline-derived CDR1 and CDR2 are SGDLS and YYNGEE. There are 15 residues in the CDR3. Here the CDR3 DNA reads TGTGCCAGCAGCGAGGCGGGGGGGGAAGACTATGGCTACACCTTC. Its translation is CASSEAGGEDYGYTF.

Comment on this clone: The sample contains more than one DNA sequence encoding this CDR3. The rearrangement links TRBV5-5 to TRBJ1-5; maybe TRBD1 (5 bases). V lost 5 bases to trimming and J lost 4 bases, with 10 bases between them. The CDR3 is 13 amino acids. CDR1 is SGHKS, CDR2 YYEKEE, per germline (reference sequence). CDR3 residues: CASSSQGNQPQHF. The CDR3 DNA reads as TGTGCCAGCAGTTCTCAGGGAAATCAGCCCCAGCATTTT.

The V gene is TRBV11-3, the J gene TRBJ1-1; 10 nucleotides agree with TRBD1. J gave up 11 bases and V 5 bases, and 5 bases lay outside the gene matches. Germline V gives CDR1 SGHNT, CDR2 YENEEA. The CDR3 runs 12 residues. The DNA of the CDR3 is TGTGCCAGCAGCGGAGACAGGGGGCTGGCTTTCTTT. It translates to CASSGDRGLAFF.

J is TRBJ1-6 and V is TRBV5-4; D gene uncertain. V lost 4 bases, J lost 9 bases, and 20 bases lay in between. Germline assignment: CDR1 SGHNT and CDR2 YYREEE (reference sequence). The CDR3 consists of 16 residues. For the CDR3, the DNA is TGTGCCAGCAGCCTGCTTGCGGCAAATATGGGTTCACCCCTCCACTTT. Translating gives CASSLLAANMGSPLHF.

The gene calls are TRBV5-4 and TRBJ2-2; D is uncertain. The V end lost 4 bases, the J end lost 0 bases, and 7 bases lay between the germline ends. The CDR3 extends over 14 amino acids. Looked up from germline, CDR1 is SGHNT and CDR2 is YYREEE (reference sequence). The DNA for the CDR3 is TGTGCCAGCAGCCCGGTTTCGAACACCGGGGAGCTGTTTTTT. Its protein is CASSPVSNTGELFF.

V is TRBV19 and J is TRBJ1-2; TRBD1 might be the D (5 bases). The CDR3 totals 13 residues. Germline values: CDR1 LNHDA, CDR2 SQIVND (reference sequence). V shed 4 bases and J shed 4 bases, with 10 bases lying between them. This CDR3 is CASSKQEIYGYTF. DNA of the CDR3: TGTGCCAGTAGTAAACAGGAGATCTATGGCTACACCTTC.

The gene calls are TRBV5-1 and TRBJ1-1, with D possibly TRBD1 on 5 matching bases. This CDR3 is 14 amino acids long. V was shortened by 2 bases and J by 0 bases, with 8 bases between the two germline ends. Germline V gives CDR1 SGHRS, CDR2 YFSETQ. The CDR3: CASSFDRMNTEAFF. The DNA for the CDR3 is TGCGCCAGCAGCTTTGACAGAATGAACACTGAAGCTTTCTTT.

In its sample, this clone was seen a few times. The CDR3 sequence: CASSYTDRVGTDTQYF. Here the CDR3 DNA reads TGCGCCAGCAGCTATACGGACAGGGTGGGGACAGATACGCAGTATTTT. The chain combines TRBV4-1 with TRBJ2-3, with TRBD1 matching over 8 bases. With 5 bases clipped from V and 3 bases from J, the junction kept 10 bases outside the gene matches. CDR1 MGHRA and CDR2 YSYEKL come from the germline V gene. This CDR3 has 16 amino acids.

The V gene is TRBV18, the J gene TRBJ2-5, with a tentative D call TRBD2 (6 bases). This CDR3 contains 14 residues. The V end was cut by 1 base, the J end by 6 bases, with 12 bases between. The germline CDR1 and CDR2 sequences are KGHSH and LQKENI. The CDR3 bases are TGTGCCAGCTCACCACAGGAGGGAGCGAAGACCCAGTACTTC. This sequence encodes CASSPQEGAKTQYF.

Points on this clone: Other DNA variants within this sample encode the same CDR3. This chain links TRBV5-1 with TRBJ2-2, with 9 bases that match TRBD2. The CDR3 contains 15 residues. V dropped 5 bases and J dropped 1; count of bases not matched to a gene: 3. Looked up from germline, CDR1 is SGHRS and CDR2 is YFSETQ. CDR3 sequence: CASRLAGGNTGELFF. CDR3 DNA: TGCGCCAGCAGACTAGCGGGTGGGAACACCGGGGAGCTGTTTTTT.